This T cell receptor beta chain was captured in a study of response to subunit inactivated influenza vaccine (dated by TCRdb to 2017 to 2018). For the study in its entirety: Deep quantitative T cell receptor repertoire profiling was used in the study to track responses to a trivalent subunit inactivated influenza vaccine.

V was cut back by 6 bases and J by 7 bases, leaving a gap of 16 bases between them. The CDR3 covers 13 residues, taking in both the cysteine and the phenylalanine. Here the CDR3 DNA is all that survives: 39 bases in frame from base 1. The method behind the library was RT-PCR. The instrument was an Illumina HiSeq 2500. The public sequencing data were trimmed at Q25 with fastp and processed into clonotypes with MiXCR by TCRdb, which kept only in-frame beta chains. Rows are combined by CDR3 protein, so each entry shows the most common genes and DNA. Across this sample there are about 570,000 distinct CDR3 sequences, with 11% seen only once. The top ten clonotypes cover 9.5% to 11% of the sample. General findings and caveats noted by the study authors: It was suggested by the authors that each seasonal influenza vaccination may recruit only a limited number of new T cells.

This clonotype occurred many times. Its antigen is unknown. No much larger clone exists at a distance of one base, and base qualities are not known. This sample was also put to use in a study of T cells expressing NK-cell markers. In that second paper, the authors write: The TCR beta cDNA libraries were made using 5'RACE template switching, a step that added both a universal primer site and unique molecular identifiers. In sorted CD3+CD56+NKG2C+, CD3+CD56+NKG2C- and CD3+CD56-NKG2C+ T-cell subsets from several donors, TCR beta-chain repertoires were profiled. Among the eight sequenced donors, seven were HCMV-seropositive and one was HCMV-seronegative. To restrict sorting to alphabetaTCR-expressing T cells, an anti-gammadeltaTCR antibody was added in several experiments. For about 6 donors, the dominant CD3+CD56+NKG2C+ clonotypes were among the top 10 CD8+ clonotypes and accounted for roughly 1.0-7.5% of CD8+ T cells. Those dominant clonotypes were again the most abundant among CD3+CD56-NKG2C+ cells in a few donors, at roughly 28.3-60.1%. Whether the expanded NKG2C-expressing T cell clones were specific for HCMV antigens remained unclear. The eight sequenced donors were randomly selected healthy volunteers, three men and five women. To determine HCMV serostatus, a commercial ELISA kit was used to detect HCMV-specific IgG in serum. Ficoll density gradient centrifugation was used to isolate peripheral blood mononuclear cells from blood. For six donors, unsorted PBMC were also used to sequence bulk peripheral blood T-cell repertoires. Priming for cDNA synthesis came from the TCR beta constant segment, and two successive PCR amplification steps followed. The libraries were sequenced on Illumina HiSeq 2000/2500, MiSeq or NextSeq, producing 2 x 150 bp reads. MIGEC was used to demultiplex reads and group the reads by UMI, and MiTCR was used to assemble and quantify clonotypes. To exclude erroneous sequences, any TCR cDNA sequence not supported by at least two reads was discarded. Downstream repertoire analysis used the tcR package, and clonotypes were matched across fractions by CDR3 nucleotide sequence plus V segment. VDJmatch was used to annotate antigen specificity against VDJdb, with one amino acid substitution in CDR3 allowed.

The material sequenced was PBMCs from blood, taken on the day of vaccination. The sequence was collected from a man aged 45-65 years who received an inactivated influenza vaccine. Donor details come from another sample of the same person, matched by shared clones. The chain is encoded by TRBV12-3 or TRBV12-4 joined to TRBJ2-7, with the D gene tentatively TRBD1 or TRBD2, based on 5 matching bases in each. The CDR3 has the sequence CASSQDTPGEQYF. The base sequence is TGTGCCAGCAGCCAGGACACCCCGGGGGAGCAGTACTTC.